The 25 T cell receptor beta chains below all came from one sample that was sequenced in a study of shared clonotypes between healthy human individuals. Data came from immunoSEQ multiplex PCR; TCRdb stores just in-frame clones and leaves some out. This sample carries 1.4 million to 1.5 million clones, roughly 97% of them seen once, and the ten largest clones take over 1%. Sample: naive CD4+ T cells sorted from blood. Subset reported: CD45RA+ positively selected. The receptors were gathered from a man in his thirties or forties in good health.

The rearrangement joins TRBV29-1 to TRBJ2-5, with D possibly matching TRBD2 (6 bases). Germline V lookup: CDR1 SQVTM, CDR2 ANQGSEA. The CDR3 sequence is 14 residues long. V was shortened by 6 bases and J by 3 bases, with 17 bases between the two germline ends. As DNA, the CDR3 is TGCAGCGTCGAACTAAACTGGGAGGAAGAGACCCAGTACTTC. Protein product: CSVELNWEEETQYF.

The chain is built from TRBV5-1 and TRBJ2-3; possible D gene TRBD1, 6 bases. V was pared by 6 bases and J by 1 base, with 9 bases between. The CDR3 is 13 amino acids. The germline V gene encodes CDR1 SGHRS and CDR2 YFSETQ. DNA of the CDR3: TGCGCCAGCAAACAGGGTGGCACAGATACGCAGTATTTT. As protein: CASKQGGTDTQYF.

The chain links TRBV7-2 to TRBJ2-2; 9 nucleotides line up with TRBD2. The CDR3 consists of 16 residues. Germline assignment: CDR1 SGHTA and CDR2 FQGNSA. The V and J ends lost 5 bases and 6 bases, in that order; junction bases with no gene match: 10. The CDR3, as DNA: TGTGCCAGCAGCCCCATTGGGCTAGCGGGATCCGGGGAGCTGTTTTTT. This encodes CASSPIGLAGSGELFF.

The chain joins TRBV29-1 to TRBJ1-1; D uncertain. V was clipped by 4 bases and J by 1 base, with 7 bases between them. CDR1 SQVTM and CDR2 ANQGSEA come from the germline V gene. This CDR3 has 12 amino acids. In DNA, the CDR3 is TGCAGCGTTGGGTTAAGGAACACTGAAGCTTTCTTT. Translating gives CSVGLRNTEAFF.

CDR3 region: CASRFSTGTGTFF. CDR3 sequence (DNA): TGTGCCAGCAGATTTTCAACAGGGACAGGGACGTTCTTC. J is TRBJ2-1 and V is TRBV6-1; 9 bases are shared with TRBD1. The CDR3 spans 13 residues. The germline CDR1 and CDR2 sequences are MNHNS and SASEGT. The trim removed 6 bases at V and 15 bases at J, leaving 12 bases unmatched.

The chain has TRBV5-1 and TRBJ2-5; 7 bases line up with TRBD2. V was pared by 0 bases and J by 5 bases, with 10 bases of the junction left unmatched. This CDR3 spans 16 amino acids. Germline-derived CDR1 and CDR2 are SGHRS and YFSETQ. In DNA, the CDR3 is TGCGCCAGCAGCTTGGGATTTAGCGGGCAAGGGGAGACCCAGTACTTC. Its protein is CASSLGFSGQGETQYF.

This chain connects TRBV5-1 to TRBJ2-2; 7 bases agree with TRBD2. Germline CDR1 is SGHRS and CDR2 is YFSETQ. CDR3 length: 16 residues. J lost 4 bases, V lost 4 bases, and 10 bases had no gene match. The CDR3 protein is CASSVSGRLLTGELFF. The CDR3 nucleotides are TGCGCCAGCAGCGTTAGCGGGCGCCTCCTCACCGGGGAGCTGTTTTTT.

The rearrangement links TRBV18 to TRBJ1-3; D is undetermined. Between the trimmed V and J ends, which lost 4 bases and 2 bases, there was a span of 15 bases. The germline V gene encodes CDR1 KGHSH and CDR2 LQKENI. This CDR3 contains 16 residues. The CDR3 sequence is CASSRALPLAGNTIYF. Here the CDR3 DNA reads TGTGCCAGCTCACGAGCTTTACCCTTAGCTGGAAACACCATATATTTT.

The gene calls are TRBV5-1 and TRBJ1-1; the match to TRBD1 covers 7 bases. This CDR3 contains 17 residues. Germline lookup yields CDR1 SGHRS and CDR2 YFSETQ. The V gene end was trimmed by 2 bases and the J gene end by 4 bases; junction bases not matched to a gene: 14. The CDR3 sequence is CASSFTRRTGGTTEAFF. CDR3 in DNA: TGCGCCAGCAGCTTCACTCGGCGGACAGGTGGGACCACTGAAGCTTTCTTT.

The rearrangement uses TRBV29-1 and TRBJ2-1; 10 nucleotides agree with TRBD2. The CDR3 has 15 amino acids. Germline lookup yields CDR1 SQVTM and CDR2 ANQGSEA. After removal of 4 bases from V and 6 bases from J, the junction contained 9 bases not matched to a gene. CDR3 DNA: TGCAGCGTTGCGGGGGGACTAGCGTTATCCAATGAGCAGTTCTTC. Its protein is CSVAGGLALSNEQFF.

The V and J genes are TRBV25-1 and TRBJ2-1; D may be TRBD1 (5 bases). The V and J ends lost 4 bases and 9 bases respectively, with 13 bases between them. CDR3 length equals 13 residues. Germline-derived CDR1 and CDR2 are MGHDK and SYGVNS. DNA for the CDR3: TGTGCCAGCAGTGGGAAACATAGGGGTGAGCAGTTCTTC. This encodes CASSGKHRGEQFF.

This chain links TRBV15 with TRBJ2-1; possibly TRBD1 for D (5 bases). The CDR3 has 13 amino acids. From germline, CDR1 is LNHNV and CDR2 YYDKDF (reference sequence). V was clipped by 2 bases and J by 7 bases, with 9 bases between them. CDR3 in DNA: TGTGCCACCAGCAGACTGAAGGGGAATGAGCAGTTCTTC. Protein: CATSRLKGNEQFF.

This clone was seen only once. V usage is TRBV5-1 and J usage is TRBJ1-2; TRBD1 might be the D (5 bases). The CDR3 is 12 residues long. The V and J ends lost 4 bases and 7 bases respectively, with 11 bases between them. Germline V gene lookup returns CDR1 SGHRS and CDR2 YFSETQ. This CDR3 reads CASSPEGRGYTF. The CDR3 nucleotides read TGCGCCAGCAGCCCAGAGGGACGTGGCTACACCTTC.

This clone was observed once. V and J are TRBV15 and TRBJ2-7; 9 bases are a match to TRBD1. The CDR3 spans 15 residues. CDR1 LNHNV and CDR2 YYDKDF come from the germline V gene (reference sequence). The V gene end was trimmed by 3 bases and the J gene end by 2 bases; junction bases not matched to a gene: 5. CDR3 in amino acids: CATSSLGQGTYEQYF. CDR3 bases: TGTGCCACCAGCAGTTTGGGACAGGGTACCTACGAGCAGTACTTC.

This chain joins TRBV10-1 and TRBJ2-2, with D tentatively TRBD2 (6 bases). Germline CDR1 is WNHNN and CDR2 is SYGVQD (reference sequence). The CDR3 length is 15 residues. The ends were cut back, 2 bases at V and 1 base at J, with 8 bases in the middle. In DNA, the CDR3 is TGCGCCAGCAGTGAGGCGGGAAAGAACACCGGGGAGCTGTTTTTT. This encodes CASSEAGKNTGELFF.

V is TRBV7-8 and J is TRBJ1-3; TRBD1 is a possible D gene (6 bases). The germline V and J ends were trimmed by 6 bases and 4 bases, with 13 bases remaining between them. CDR1 and CDR2 from the germline V gene are SGHVS and FQNEAQ. This CDR3 contains 14 residues. CDR3 coding DNA: TGTGCCAGCAGTCCACAGGGTGGAGGAAACACCATATATTTT. Its translation is CASSPQGGGNTIYF.

This clone was found once. The V and J genes are TRBV12-2 and TRBJ2-5; whether TRBD1, the table's D call, matches the DNA was not checked. TRBV12-2 constitutes a pseudogene. CDR3 length: 16 amino acids. CDR3: CASRLLGHRLEETQYF. For the CDR3, the DNA is TGTGCAAGTCGCTTATTAGGACACAGGTTGGAAGAGACCCAGTACTTC.

The rearrangement joins TRBV29-1 to TRBJ2-3; D perhaps matches TRBD2 (7 bases). V was pared by 2 bases and J by 2 bases, with 14 bases between. The CDR3 spans 15 residues. Germline CDR1 reads SQVTM; CDR2 reads ANQGSEA. The CDR3 DNA follows: TGCAGCGTTGAAATGGGCGGGGGCCACACAGATACGCAGTATTTT. This gives the protein CSVEMGGGHTDTQYF.

In its sample, this clone was seen once. V and J are TRBV11-3 and TRBJ2-1; D possibly matches TRBD1 or TRBD2 (5 bases each). Germline V CDR1 and CDR2: SGHNT, YENEEA. This CDR3 spans 14 amino acids. V lost 5 bases and J lost 8, with 16 bases in between. CDR3 sequence: CASSPPGTVDEQFF. For the CDR3, the DNA is TGTGCCAGCAGCCCTCCCGGGACGGTCGATGAGCAGTTCTTC.

The rearrangement uses TRBV29-1 and TRBJ2-1; 8 bases map to TRBD1. The CDR3 extends over 18 amino acids. Germline-derived CDR1 and CDR2 are SQVTM and ANQGSEA. J was trimmed by 0 bases and V by 1 base; bases with no gene match: 11. This chain's CDR3 is CSVEGGRDRLSSYNEQFF. The CDR3 DNA is TGCAGCGTTGAAGGGGGCCGGGACAGGCTTAGCTCCTACAATGAGCAGTTCTTC.

This clone appeared a single time. The V gene is TRBV2, the J gene TRBJ2-3; 7 bases map to TRBD1. This CDR3 spans 15 amino acids. V dropped 8 bases and J dropped 0; count of bases not matched to a gene: 8. Germline V lookup: CDR1 SNHLY, CDR2 FYNNEI. The CDR3: CASHRGPISTDTQYF. CDR3 sequence (DNA): TGTGCCAGCCATAGGGGGCCGATTAGCACAGATACGCAGTATTTT.

The CDR3 reads CASSPGGPQHF. The CDR3 coding sequence is TGTGCCAGCTCACCAGGGGGTCCCCAGCATTTT. The gene calls are TRBV18 and TRBJ1-5, with a weak D call TRBD1 (5 bases). The CDR3 sequence is 11 residues long. Germline V gene data show CDR1 as KGHSH and CDR2 as LQKENI. V was clipped by 2 bases and J by 10 bases, with 6 bases between them. The full variable domain, rest sourced from reference TRBV18 and TRBJ1-5, is NAGVMQNPRHLVRRRGQEARLRCSPMKGHSHVYWYRQLPEEGLKFMVYLQKENIIDESGMPKERFSAEFPKEGPSILRIQQVVRGDSAAYFCASSPGGPQHFGDGTRLSIL.

The V and J genes are TRBV5-1 and TRBJ1-1, with D unclear. Germline CDR1 is SGHRS and CDR2 is YFSETQ. The length of the CDR3 is 14 residues. V lost 0 bases and J 4 bases, leaving 10 bases between the germline ends. CDR3 sequence: CASSLVSELTEAFF. CDR3 DNA sequence: TGCGCCAGCAGCTTGGTCTCCGAACTCACTGAAGCTTTCTTT.

This sequence joins TRBV7-9 and TRBJ2-3, with D unclear. CDR1 is SEHNR, CDR2 FQNEAQ, per germline (reference sequence). The length of the CDR3 is 12 residues. Trimming took off 1 base at V and 5 bases at J, with 4 bases between the two ends. In nucleotides, the CDR3 is TGTGCCAGCAGCTTAGTGATAGATACGCAGTATTTT. Translation: CASSLVIDTQYF.

The chain couples TRBV29-1 to TRBJ2-1; TRBD1 might be the D (6 bases). This CDR3 is built from 16 residues. Germline CDR1 and CDR2: SQVTM and ANQGSEA. V lost 4 bases to trimming and J lost 15 bases, with 31 bases between them. The CDR3 coding sequence is TGCAGCGTTGCCACCCTGAAGCAAAGGACTGAGGGGGTGCGGTTCTTC. It yields the protein CSVATLKQRTEGVRFF.